The clone carrying this T cell receptor beta chain was detected only a few times. Its antigen remains unknown. Carried by the TCR beta cDNA libraries were unique molecular identifiers. TCRdb re-derived calls from the PCR reads in MiXCR, one entry per CDR3 protein. The repertoire includes over 300,000 distinct CDR3 sequences, roughly 38% of them detected once, and over 10% sits in the top ten. These data belong to a study of post-analysis software for immune sequencing data. Trimming left V 2 bases short and J 2 bases short, with 9 bases between. Germline V CDR1 and CDR2: DFQATT, SNEGSKA (reference sequence). CDR3 length: 13 residues. Study-level findings and limits: There was significantly lower normalized Chao1 diversity in multiple sclerosis patients than in controls. Roughly five TRBV segments were more frequent in patients than controls; TRBV5-6, TRBV5-1 and TRBV20-1 belonged to this group.

The source is a girl under 18 with multiple sclerosis. This chain uses TRBV20-1 with TRBJ1-2; TRBD1 is a possible D gene (5 bases). The sample was blood. In nucleotides, the CDR3 is TGCAGTGCTAGACGGGGCTTGAACTATGGCTACACCTTC. It specifies CSARRGLNYGYTF.